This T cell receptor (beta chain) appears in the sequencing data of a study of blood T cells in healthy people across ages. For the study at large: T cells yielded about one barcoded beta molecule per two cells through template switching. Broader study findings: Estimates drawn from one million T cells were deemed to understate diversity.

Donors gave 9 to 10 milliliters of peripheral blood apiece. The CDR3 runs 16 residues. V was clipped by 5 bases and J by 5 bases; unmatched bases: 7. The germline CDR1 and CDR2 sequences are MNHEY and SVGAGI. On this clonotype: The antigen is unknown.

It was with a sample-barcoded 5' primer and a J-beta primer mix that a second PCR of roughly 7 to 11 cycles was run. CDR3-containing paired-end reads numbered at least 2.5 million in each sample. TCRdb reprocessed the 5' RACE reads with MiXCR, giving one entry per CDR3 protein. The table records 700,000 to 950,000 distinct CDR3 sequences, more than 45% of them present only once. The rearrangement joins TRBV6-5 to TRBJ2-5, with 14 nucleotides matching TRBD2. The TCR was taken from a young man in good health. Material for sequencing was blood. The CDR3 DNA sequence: TGTGCCAGCAGTAGCGGACTAGCGGGAGGTTATGAGACCCAGTACTTC. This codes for CASSSGLAGGYETQYF.